This T cell receptor (beta chain) was identified in a study of spatial heterogeneity in lung cancer. With 0 bases removed from V and 7 bases from J, the gap between germline ends came to 9 bases. There are 13 residues in the CDR3. CDR1 LGHNA and CDR2 YNFKEQ come from the germline V gene. This clonotype has just one count. Without the conserved terminal phenylalanine or tryptophan, this CDR3 likely stems from a read error. This sample's time point: blood at routine non-recurrence follow-up after resection. TCRdb re-derived calls from the 5' RACE reads in MiXCR, one entry per CDR3 protein. Of over 85,000 distinct CDR3 sequences listed, roughly 21% are singletons.

Here the sequenced sample was PBMCs, taken at follow-up. This TCR was recovered from a male donor with early-stage non-small cell lung cancer. The chain combines TRBV4-2 with TRBJ2-5, with D maybe TRBD1 (5 bases). CDR3 sequence (DNA): TGTGCCAGCAGCCAAGATAGGGGTGCGACCCAGTACTTG. Protein sequence: CASSQDRGATQYL.